By share of the sample, the clone carrying this T cell receptor delta chain is large. Other DNA sequences from this sample encode an identical CDR3 as well. The sample belongs to a study of gamma-delta T cells after stem cell transplantation. TCRdb re-called the RT-PCR reads via CATT. The data hold around 1,700 delta-chain clones, with 15% observed a single time. Germline V lookup: CDR1 TSWWSYY, CDR2 QGS. CDR3 length: 18 residues. The trim removed 1 base at V and 2 bases at J, leaving 9 bases unmatched. This TCR derives from a human donor. It is not recorded whose cells these are; they may come from a transplant donor. Sequences were obtained from gamma-delta T cells. The chain combines TRDV1 with TRDJ1, with TRDD3 matching 11 bases. CDR3: CALGEPYDWGIRTDKLIF. As DNA, the CDR3 is TGTGCTCTTGGGGAACCGTACGACTGGGGGATAAGGACCGATAAACTCATCTTT.